These T cell receptor beta chains were read from a single sample in a study of blood T cell repertoires in COVID-19. Only in-frame clones appear in the TCRdb table, and some are missing; sequencing was by immunoSEQ multiplex PCR. The repertoire consists of fewer than 350,000 clones, with 81% occurring once and the leading ten covering roughly 2.9%. The source material was peripheral blood. These receptors all stem from a woman aged 55-70 years with active or convalescent COVID-19. The CDR3 runs from the conserved cysteine through the conserved F or W. The D gene is left open where the match is weak. Only part of the rows carry a size: once, few, many, or a class if the clone is expanded.

V: TRBV5-4; D: -; J: TRBJ1-2; size: -; CDR3: CASSFLTFKESYGYTF; DNA: TGTGCCAGCAGCTTTCTTACGTTTAAGGAGAGCTATGGCTACACCTTC
V: TRBV5-1; D: TRBD1; J: TRBJ1-4; size: -; CDR3: CASSLEQGAQEKLFF; DNA: TGCGCCAGCAGCTTGGAACAGGGGGCTCAGGAAAAACTGTTTTTT
V: TRBV6-4; D: TRBD1; J: TRBJ1-5; size: -; CDR3: CASSDLGTDSNQPQHF; DNA: TGTGCCAGCAGTGACTTGGGGACAGATAGCAATCAGCCCCAGCATTTT
V: TRBV6-1; D: -; J: TRBJ1-1; size: -; CDR3: CASSEGGDTEAFF; DNA: TGTGCCAGCAGTGAAGGGGGCGACACTGAAGCTTTCTTT
V: TRBV7-9; D: -; J: TRBJ1-2; size: -; CDR3: CASSTTPGGYGYTF; DNA: TGTGCCAGCAGCACCACTCCCGGAGGCTATGGCTACACCTTC
V: TRBV1; D: -; J: TRBJ2-1; size: -; CDR3: CTSSLAHEVNGEQFF; DNA: TGCACCAGCAGCCTTGCACACGAGGTTAACGGTGAGCAGTTCTTC
V: TRBV10-3; D: TRBD1; J: TRBJ2-3; size: once; CDR3: CAISEGTGGTDTQYF; DNA: TGTGCCATCAGTGAGGGGACAGGGGGCACAGATACGCAGTATTTT
V: TRBV6-6; D: TRBD1; J: TRBJ2-7; size: -; CDR3: CATTRDRAAEQYF; DNA: TGTGCCACCACCCGGGACAGGGCCGCCGAGCAGTACTTC
V: TRBV19; D: TRBD2; J: TRBJ2-5; size: -; CDR3: CASSIVFWEGLNF; DNA: TGTGCCAGTAGTATAGTGTTTTGGGAGGGGTTGAACTTC
V: TRBV6-5; D: -; J: TRBJ1-2; size: -; CDR3: CASSYSTSLYGYTF; DNA: TGTGCCAGCAGTTACTCGACAAGTTTGTATGGCTACACCTTC
V: TRBV7-3; D: -; J: TRBJ1-2; size: -; CDR3: CASSLSRREGYTF; DNA: TGTGCCAGCAGCTTATCAAGGAGAGAGGGCTACACCTTC
V: TRBV11-2; D: -; J: TRBJ2-1; size: once; CDR3: CASSQTAKEQFF; DNA: TGTGCCAGCAGCCAGACAGCGAAGGAGCAGTTCTTC
V: TRBV2; D: TRBD1; J: TRBJ1-4; size: -; CDR3: CASRRDRDEKLFF; DNA: TGTGCCAGCAGGAGGGACAGGGACGAAAAACTGTTTTTT
V: TRBV6-4; D: TRBD2; J: TRBJ2-2; size: -; CDR3: CASRPTGGTGELFF; DNA: TGTGCCAGCAGACCGACGGGAGGTACCGGGGAGCTGTTTTTT
V: TRBV7-2; D: TRBD2; J: TRBJ2-5; size: once; CDR3: CASSLALTAGSGETQYF; DNA: TGTGCCAGCAGCTTAGCTTTGACAGCGGGGTCCGGGGAGACCCAGTACTTC
V: TRBV3-1/TRBV3-2; D: TRBD2; J: TRBJ2-1; size: -; CDR3: CASSQDPSGGGQFF; DNA: TGTGCCAGCAGCCAAGATCCTAGCGGGGGCGGGCAGTTCTTC
V: TRBV19; D: -; J: TRBJ1-4; size: -; CDR3: CASSSPVRGVLFF; DNA: TGTGCCAGTAGCTCCCCTGTCCGGGGGGTTCTGTTTTTT
V: TRBV7-3; D: TRBD2; J: TRBJ2-3; size: -; CDR3: CASSFSGGLSTDTQYF; DNA: TGTGCCAGCAGCTTTAGCGGGGGCCTTAGCACAGATACGCAGTATTTT
V: TRBV25-1; D: TRBD2; J: TRBJ2-1; size: few; CDR3: CASSEWGGYDEQFF; DNA: TGTGCCAGCAGTGAATGGGGGGGTTATGATGAGCAGTTCTTC
V: TRBV4-1; D: -; J: TRBJ2-5; size: -; CDR3: CASSQAGRGRLQETQYF; DNA: TGCGCCAGCAGCCAAGCCGGTCGAGGGCGCCTACAAGAGACCCAGTACTTC
V: TRBV9; D: TRBD1; J: TRBJ2-7; size: -; CDR3: CASSDGQGKTYEQYF; DNA: TGTGCCAGCAGCGACGGACAGGGGAAGACCTACGAGCAGTACTTC
V: TRBV30; D: -; J: TRBJ1-1; size: few; CDR3: CAWSIQQGTEAFF; DNA: TGTGCCTGGAGTATCCAACAGGGCACTGAAGCTTTCTTT
V: TRBV2; D: TRBD1; J: TRBJ2-5; size: -; CDR3: CASSADRGIETQYF; DNA: TGTGCCAGCAGCGCGGACAGGGGAATCGAGACCCAGTACTTC
V: TRBV7-9; D: -; J: TRBJ2-5; size: -; CDR3: CASSPGGQGLQETQYF; DNA: TGTGCCAGCAGCCCCGGCGGTCAGGGGCTCCAAGAGACCCAGTACTTC
V: TRBV18; D: TRBD2; J: TRBJ2-3; size: -; CDR3: CASSPSGTSVDTQYF; DNA: TGTGCCAGCTCACCCTCCGGGACTAGCGTTGATACGCAGTATTTT
V: TRBV18; D: -; J: TRBJ1-1; size: -; CDR3: CASSPPRRGINFMNTEAFF; DNA: TGTGCCAGCTCACCACCTAGGAGGGGCATAAATTTCATGAACACTGAAGCTTTCTTT
V: TRBV2; D: -; J: TRBJ1-3; size: -; CDR3: CASSEGHSGNTIYF; DNA: TGTGCCAGCAGTGAAGGACACTCTGGAAACACCATATATTTT
V: TRBV7-8; D: -; J: TRBJ2-7; size: -; CDR3: CASRTRTVGEQYF; DNA: TGTGCCAGCCGAACCAGGACAGTGGGCGAGCAGTACTTC
V: TRBV7-2; D: -; J: TRBJ1-1; size: -; CDR3: CASSSNPPGNTEAFF; DNA: TGTGCCAGCAGCTCTAATCCCCCAGGGAACACTGAAGCTTTCTTT
V: TRBV15; D: TRBD1; J: TRBJ1-3; size: -; CDR3: CATRENRGAYGNTIYF; DNA: TGTGCCACCAGAGAAAACAGGGGCGCTTATGGAAACACCATATATTTT
V: TRBV12-3/TRBV12-4; D: -; J: TRBJ1-1; size: -; CDR3: CASSYGTEAFF; DNA: TGTGCCAGCAGTTACGGTACTGAAGCTTTCTTT
V: TRBV7-3; D: -; J: TRBJ2-1; size: -; CDR3: CASSPTGYEQFF; DNA: TGTGCCAGCAGTCCAACGGGGTATGAGCAGTTCTTC
V: TRBV5-1; D: TRBD1; J: TRBJ2-5; size: -; CDR3: CASSVTGTGGVETQYF; DNA: TGCGCCAGCAGCGTGACAGGGACAGGGGGCGTGGAGACCCAGTACTTC
V: TRBV19; D: -; J: TRBJ1-2; size: few; CDR3: CATSPWELRGYTF; DNA: TGTGCCACATCACCTTGGGAGTTACGGGGCTACACCTTC
V: TRBV12-3/TRBV12-4; D: -; J: TRBJ2-1; size: -; CDR3: CASSRGDGEQFF; DNA: TGTGCCAGCAGTCGGGGAGATGGTGAGCAGTTCTTC
V: TRBV10-3; D: TRBD2; J: TRBJ2-7; size: few; CDR3: CAISGGLYEQYF; DNA: TGTGCCATTAGCGGGGGCCTCTACGAGCAGTACTTC
V: TRBV10-2; D: TRBD2; J: TRBJ2-3; size: -; CDR3: CASSASGGPDTQYF; DNA: TGCGCCAGCAGTGCTAGCGGGGGGCCAGATACGCAGTATTTT
V: TRBV5-1; D: TRBD1; J: TRBJ2-2; size: few; CDR3: CASSLDRGLGELFF; DNA: TGCGCCAGCAGCTTGGACAGGGGGCTCGGGGAGCTGTTTTTT
V: TRBV2; D: TRBD1; J: TRBJ1-2; size: -; CDR3: CASRATGVNGYTF; DNA: TGTGCCAGCAGGGCGACAGGGGTCAATGGCTACACCTTC
V: TRBV19; D: -; J: TRBJ1-5; size: few; CDR3: CASSQVRTGNQPQHF; DNA: TGTGCCAGTAGTCAAGTGAGGACTGGCAATCAGCCCCAGCATTTT
V: TRBV6-2/TRBV6-3; D: TRBD1; J: TRBJ2-3; size: -; CDR3: CASSVPGTGRDTQYF; DNA: TGTGCCAGCAGTGTCCCCGGGACAGGGAGAGATACGCAGTATTTT
V: TRBV9; D: -; J: TRBJ2-1; size: -; CDR3: CASSVGPGQASSYNEQFF; DNA: TGTGCCAGCAGCGTAGGACCCGGTCAGGCCAGCTCCTACAATGAGCAGTTCTTC
V: TRBV15; D: -; J: TRBJ2-5; size: -; CDR3: CATSSGGGQNQETQYF; DNA: TGTGCCACCAGCAGTGGAGGGGGACAGAATCAAGAGACCCAGTACTTC
V: TRBV12-3/TRBV12-4; D: -; J: TRBJ1-1; size: once; CDR3: CASSWAKTLKAFF; DNA: TGTGCCAGCAGTTGGGCCAAAACATTAAAAGCTTTCTTT
V: TRBV12-5; D: TRBD1; J: TRBJ1-1; size: -; CDR3: CASGLGSGTVNTEAFF; DNA: TGTGCTAGTGGTTTGGGATCCGGGACAGTGAACACTGAAGCTTTCTTT
V: TRBV6-6; D: -; J: TRBJ1-4; size: -; CDR3: CASSTGQSTNEKLFF; DNA: TGTGCCAGCAGCACCGGACAGTCAACTAATGAAAAACTGTTTTTT
V: TRBV6-1; D: TRBD2; J: TRBJ2-1; size: -; CDR3: CASSERYGTSGANEQFF; DNA: TGTGCCAGCAGTGAAAGATATGGGACTAGCGGGGCCAATGAGCAGTTCTTC
V: TRBV19; D: TRBD1; J: TRBJ1-5; size: -; CDR3: CASSPTGQGVNQPQHF; DNA: TGTGCCAGTAGTCCCACCGGACAGGGAGTAAATCAGCCCCAGCATTTT
V: TRBV19; D: -; J: TRBJ1-2; size: few; CDR3: CASSIVQGQPYGYTF; DNA: TGTGCCAGTAGTATTGTCCAGGGACAACCTTATGGCTACACCTTC
V: TRBV14; D: -; J: TRBJ1-6; size: -; CDR3: CASSPYSTASLHF; DNA: TGTGCCAGCAGCCCTTACTCGACAGCTTCCCTCCACTTT
V: TRBV7-7; D: -; J: TRBJ2-5; size: -; CDR3: CASSLGGAPLETQYF; DNA: TGTGCTAGCAGCTTAGGTGGGGCCCCCTTAGAGACCCAGTACTTC
V: TRBV20-1; D: -; J: TRBJ1-1; size: -; CDR3: CSASNPTNPGTLSGGTEAFF; DNA: TGCAGTGCTAGTAACCCCACTAACCCCGGGACTCTGTCAGGAGGCACTGAAGCTTTCTTT
V: TRBV5-6; D: TRBD1; J: TRBJ1-4; size: -; CDR3: CASSFRGYNEKLFF; DNA: TGTGCCAGCAGCTTCAGGGGGTATAATGAAAAACTGTTTTTT
V: TRBV6-5; D: TRBD2; J: TRBJ2-1; size: -; CDR3: CASSLAGGHNEQFF; DNA: TGTGCCAGCAGTTTAGCGGGGGGGCATAATGAGCAGTTCTTC
V: TRBV2; D: -; J: TRBJ2-3; size: -; CDR3: CASSGLYGTDTQYF; DNA: TGTGCCAGCAGTGGACTCTACGGGACAGATACGCAGTATTTT
V: TRBV6-2/TRBV6-3; D: -; J: TRBJ1-1; size: -; CDR3: CASSYSGLRGGSDTEAFF; DNA: TGTGCCAGCAGTTACTCCGGACTAAGGGGCGGGTCGGACACTGAAGCTTTCTTT
V: TRBV2; D: -; J: TRBJ1-1; size: -; CDR3: CASSYDTHTEAFF; DNA: TGTGCCAGCAGCTATGACACCCACACTGAAGCTTTCTTT
V: TRBV14; D: -; J: TRBJ1-1; size: -; CDR3: CASSTMRGRVTEAFF; DNA: TGTGCCAGCAGCACCATGCGGGGGCGCGTCACTGAAGCTTTCTTT
V: TRBV6-5; D: TRBD2; J: TRBJ2-3; size: -; CDR3: CASRASGSTDTQYF; DNA: TGTGCCAGCAGGGCTAGCGGATCCACAGATACGCAGTATTTT